This T cell receptor (beta chain) was obtained from a study of control samples from healthy donors and cancer patients. Libraries were prepared by immunoSEQ multiplex PCR; TCRdb keeps only in-frame clonotypes and omits some of them. Among around 150,000 clones listed, about 94% were seen once. V gave up 2 bases and J gave up 3 bases, with 5 bases separating them. Germline V gene data show CDR1 as MNHNS and CDR2 as SASEGT. The CDR3 length is 13 residues. The J gene is TRBJ1-5, the V gene TRBV6-1; D not resolved. This TCR derives from a woman between 40 and 55 years old in good health. The specimen sequenced was blood. As DNA, the CDR3 is TGTGCCAGCAGTGAAATAGACAATCAGCCCCAGCATTTT. Translation gives CASSEIDNQPQHF.